The 27 T cell receptor beta chains below were found in one sample sequenced in a study of blood T cell repertoires in COVID-19. Generated by immunoSEQ multiplex PCR, the TCRdb table keeps only in-frame clones and is missing some. The sample yields approximately 300,000 clones, about 82% seen once. The sample comprised peripheral blood. The receptors were gathered from a woman aged 50 to 60 with acute or convalescent COVID-19.

V gene TRBV7-3 combines with J gene TRBJ1-2, with no clear D. In germline, CDR1 is SGHTA, CDR2 FQGTGA. Trimming cost V 2 bases and J 0 bases, with 10 bases left between them. The CDR3 is made up of 15 amino acids. In DNA form, the CDR3 reads TGTGCCAGCAGCTTAGCCGGGGAAGCTAACTATGGCTACACCTTC. It encodes CASSLAGEANYGYTF. The full variable domain, completed using reference TRBV7-3 and TRBJ1-2, is GAGVSQTPSNKVTEKGKYVELRCDPISGHTALYWYRQSLGQGPEFLIYFQGTGAADDSGLPNDRFFAVRPEGSVSTLKIQRTERGDSAVYLCASSLAGEANYGYTFGSGTRLTVV.

The chain employs TRBV9 and TRBJ2-4; maybe TRBD1 (6 bases). Trimming took 7 bases from V and 8 from J, leaving 16 bases between them. The CDR3 covers 13 residues. Germline values: CDR1 SGDLS, CDR2 YYNGEE. The chain's CDR3 is CASSGPRGDIQYF. The CDR3 DNA reads as TGTGCCAGCTCTGGTCCCAGGGGCGACATTCAGTACTTC.

This chain uses TRBV29-1 with TRBJ1-2; D gene ambiguous. CDR1 and CDR2 (germline): SQVTM, ANQGSEA. The length of the CDR3 is 12 residues. Trimming stripped 1 base from V and 7 bases from J, with 10 bases between. The CDR3 loop reads CSVEGGSLGYTF. CDR3 sequence (DNA): TGCAGCGTTGAAGGCGGGTCCCTTGGCTACACCTTC. Full variable domain (rest looked up from reference TRBV29-1 and TRBJ1-2): SAVISQKPSRDICQRGTSLTIQCQVDSQVTMMFWYRQQPGQSLTLIATANQGSEATYESGFVIDKFPISRPNLTFSTLTVSNMSPEDSSIYLCSVEGGSLGYTFGSGTRLTVV.

The chain joins TRBV19 to TRBJ1-5, with D maybe TRBD1 (5 bases). Looked up from germline, CDR1 is LNHDA and CDR2 is SQIVND (reference sequence). V shed 8 bases and J shed 0 bases, with 11 bases lying between them. The CDR3 loop spans 14 amino acids. The CDR3 sequence: CASADRYSNQPQHF. CDR3 coding DNA: TGTGCCAGTGCAGACAGATATAGCAATCAGCCCCAGCATTTT. Full variable domain (outside the CDR3, taken from reference TRBV19 and TRBJ1-5): DGGITQSPKYLFRKEGQNVTLSCEQNLNHDAMYWYRQDPGQGLRLIYYSQIVNDFQKGDIAEGYSVSREKKESFPLTVTSAQKNPTAFYLCASADRYSNQPQHFGDGTRLSIL.

The rearrangement links TRBV3-1 (or the pseudogene TRBV3-2) to TRBJ1-4, with TRBD1 matching 8 bases. V dropped 4 bases and J dropped 8; count of bases not matched to a gene: 0. CDR1 LGHDT and CDR2 YNNKEL come from the germline V gene (reference sequence). The CDR3 is made up of 12 amino acids. The DNA for the CDR3 is TGTGCCAGCAGCCGGGACAGGGAAAAACTGTTTTTT. This codes for CASSRDREKLFF.

The rearrangement links TRBV28 to TRBJ2-2; TRBD1 matches 7 bases. The trim removed 5 bases at V and 7 bases at J, leaving 13 bases unmatched. Germline V gene data show CDR1 as MDHEN and CDR2 as SYDVKM. The CDR3 sequence is 16 residues long. The CDR3 DNA reads TGTGCCAGCAGTCCAACAGGGGTAGTTTCTGGCGGGGAGCTGTTTTTT. The encoded protein is CASSPTGVVSGGELFF.

V gene TRBV7-2 combines with J gene TRBJ2-7, with D unclear. Germline values: CDR1 SGHTA, CDR2 FQGNSA. CDR3 length: 13 amino acids. V was pared by 3 bases and J by 2 bases, with 8 bases between. CDR3 loop: CASSFAAAYEQYF. The CDR3 nucleotides are TGTGCCAGCAGCTTTGCGGCGGCCTACGAGCAGTACTTC.

The J gene is TRBJ2-1, the V gene TRBV5-4; TRBD1 aligns across 7 bases. The CDR3 spans 15 residues. V lost 0 bases to trimming and J lost 0 bases; unmatched junction nucleotides: 0. Germline assignment: CDR1 SGHNT and CDR2 YYREEE (reference sequence). CDR3 nucleotides: TGTGCCAGCAGCTTGGACAGGGGCTCCTACAATGAGCAGTTCTTC. Its translation is CASSLDRGSYNEQFF.

The chain couples TRBV5-5 to TRBJ2-5, with TRBD2 identical over 8 bases. V was pared by 0 bases and J by 5 bases, with 0 bases of the junction left unmatched. The germline V gene encodes CDR1 SGHKS and CDR2 YYEKEE (reference sequence). This CDR3 region has 13 residues. The CDR3: CASSLAGGETQYF. CDR3 in DNA: TGTGCCAGCAGCTTGGCGGGGGGGGAGACCCAGTACTTC.

The count of this clone is one. This chain joins TRBV28 and TRBJ1-2, with 8 bases that match TRBD1. This CDR3 comprises 13 residues. CDR1 is MDHEN and CDR2 is SYDVKM in the germline V gene. With V trimmed by 5 bases and J by 4 bases, 3 bases remained unmatched. The CDR3 DNA sequence: TGTGCCAGCAGTCAGGACAGGGCCTATGGCTACACCTTC. The encoded protein is CASSQDRAYGYTF.

This chain joins TRBV7-2 and TRBJ1-2; TRBD1 matches at 9 bases. Germline CDR1 and CDR2: SGHTA and FQGNSA. V lost 4 bases and J lost 2; bases outside the gene matches: 5. The CDR3 covers 15 residues. Here the CDR3 reads CASSSRTGENYGYTF. The CDR3 bases are TGTGCCAGCAGCTCTCGGACAGGGGAAAACTATGGCTACACCTTC.

V usage is TRBV19 and J usage is TRBJ1-5; D is unclear. CDR1 and CDR2 from the germline V gene are LNHDA and SQIVND (reference sequence). The V gene lost 5 bases and the J gene lost 4 bases, with 6 bases spanning the gap. The CDR3 is made up of 12 amino acids. In DNA, the CDR3 is TGTGCCAGTAGTCCCCGGAATCAGCCCCAGCATTTT. The encoded protein is CASSPRNQPQHF.

The J gene is TRBJ1-1, the V gene TRBV28; D is unclear. V dropped 3 bases and J dropped 4 bases, with 12 bases sitting between them. The CDR3 runs 14 residues. CDR1 is MDHEN and CDR2 is SYDVKM in the germline V gene. CDR3 sequence: CASSFRPASTEAFF. As DNA, the CDR3 is TGTGCCAGCAGTTTTCGGCCGGCTAGCACTGAAGCTTTCTTT.

This clone was counted between two and nine times. V is TRBV28 and J is TRBJ2-2; possible D gene TRBD1, 6 bases. Trimming removed 3 bases at V and 5 bases at J, with 13 bases between. The CDR3 loop spans 15 amino acids. CDR1 MDHEN and CDR2 SYDVKM come from the germline V gene. The CDR3 loop reads CASSFVGAGTGELFF. The CDR3, as DNA: TGTGCCAGCAGTTTCGTGGGGGCAGGTACCGGGGAGCTGTTTTTT. Full variable domain (rest looked up from reference TRBV28 and TRBJ2-2): DVKVTQSSRYLVKRTGEKVFLECVQDMDHENMFWYRQDPGLGLRLIYFSYDVKMKEKGDIPEGYSVSREKKERFSLILESASTNQTSMYLCASSFVGAGTGELFFGEGSRLTVL.

The genes are TRBV7-2 and TRBJ1-2, with D possibly being TRBD1 (5 bases). The length of the CDR3 is 14 residues. Germline V gene sequence: CDR1 SGHTA, CDR2 FQGNSA. The V end lost 4 bases, the J end lost 8 bases, and 17 bases lay between the germline ends. The CDR3 region has the DNA TGTGCCAGCAGCTCCACTCTCCAGGGAGGAGGCTACACCTTC. Encoded protein: CASSSTLQGGGYTF.

The chain employs TRBV6-2 or TRBV6-3 and TRBJ2-1; 11 bases are shared with TRBD2. V trimming: 2 bases; J trimming: 6 bases; junction bases outside the gene matches: 3. Germline V gene sequence: CDR1 MNHEY, CDR2 SVGEGT. This CDR3 has 15 amino acids. CDR3 coding DNA: TGTGCCAGCAGTTACCCTGGGACTAGCGGCAATGAGCAGTTCTTC. It translates to CASSYPGTSGNEQFF.

This chain uses TRBV5-6 with TRBJ2-1, with 9 bases fitting TRBD1. The V gene end was trimmed by 4 bases and the J gene end by 6 bases; junction bases not matched to a gene: 8. Germline values: CDR1 SGHDT, CDR2 YYEEEE. This CDR3 spans 15 amino acids. CDR3 DNA sequence: TGTGCCAGCAGCCACTCGGGACAGGGTATCAATGAGCAGTTCTTC. Translated: CASSHSGQGINEQFF.

The CDR3 DNA reads as TGTGCCAGCAGCTTAGTTCGGGACACCGGGGAGCTGTTTTTT. It yields the protein CASSLVRDTGELFF. The chain joins TRBV7-6 to TRBJ2-2; D not resolved. In germline, CDR1 is SGHVS, CDR2 FNYEAQ. The CDR3 totals 14 residues. V was trimmed by 1 base and J by 3 bases, leaving 6 bases between them.

This chain links TRBV29-1 with TRBJ2-1, with TRBD2 matching 9 bases. Trimming took 4 bases from V and 9 from J; bases not matched to a gene: 13. CDR3 length: 15 amino acids. In germline, CDR1 is SQVTM, CDR2 ANQGSEA. The CDR3 DNA follows: TGCAGCGTTGTAGGGCTAGCGGGACAAAGGGGTGAGCAGTTCTTC. Translation gives CSVVGLAGQRGEQFF.

The chain joins TRBV5-1 to TRBJ1-4; 9 nucleotides align to TRBD1. CDR3 length equals 16 residues. J lost 8 bases, V lost 4 bases, and 12 bases had no gene match. Looked up from germline, CDR1 is SGHRS and CDR2 is YFSETQ. CDR3 protein: CASSVIPGQGGEKLFF. The CDR3 bases are TGCGCCAGCAGCGTCATACCGGGACAGGGAGGCGAAAAACTGTTTTTT.

This chain links TRBV5-1 with TRBJ1-1; TRBD1 matches at 7 bases. Germline V lookup: CDR1 SGHRS, CDR2 YFSETQ. V was clipped by 5 bases and J by 1 base; unmatched bases: 5. The CDR3 length is 14 residues. CDR3 nucleotides: TGCGCCAGCAGTAACACAGGGGCGAACACTGAAGCTTTCTTT. Translation gives CASSNTGANTEAFF.

In regard to this clone: Additional DNA sequences in this sample encode the identical CDR3. The chain combines TRBV7-6 with TRBJ1-5, with D hard to call. This CDR3 has 15 amino acids. Deletions cut 4 bases from V and 6 bases from J, with 16 bases between. The germline V gene has CDR1 SGHVS and CDR2 FNYEAQ. CDR3 nucleotides: TGTGCCAGCAGCTCTCGCGTGGAATCAGGTCAGCCCCAGCATTTT. This translates into CASSSRVESGQPQHF.

The J gene is TRBJ1-1, the V gene TRBV10-3, with 8 bases aligning to TRBD1. CDR3 length: 15 residues. The V gene end was trimmed by 6 bases and the J gene end by 0 bases; junction bases not matched to a gene: 6. Germline V CDR1 and CDR2: ENHRY, SYGVKD. CDR3 sequence: CAISPRQGMNTEAFF. The CDR3 nucleotides read TGTGCCATCAGCCCTAGACAGGGGATGAACACTGAAGCTTTCTTT.

The rearrangement uses TRBV30 and TRBJ1-5, with D possibly TRBD1 on 6 matching bases. The length of the CDR3 is 15 residues. V lost 0 bases to trimming and J lost 9 bases, with 18 bases between them. From germline, CDR1 is GTSNPN and CDR2 SVGIG (reference sequence). CDR3: CAWSVQGLRARPQHF. DNA of the CDR3: TGTGCCTGGAGTGTACAGGGACTAAGGGCCAGGCCCCAGCATTTT.

This clone appeared once. This chain connects TRBV12-3 or TRBV12-4 to TRBJ1-2; 9 nucleotides align to TRBD1. The CDR3 contains 13 residues. V shed 6 bases, J shed 8 bases, and the junction held 7 bases outside the gene matches. The CDR3 nucleotides read TGTGCCAGCAGGGGGACAGGGACACGCGGCTACACCTTC. This gives the protein CASRGTGTRGYTF.

The rearrangement joins TRBV5-4 to TRBJ2-7; 13 nucleotides agree with TRBD2. This CDR3 has 16 amino acids. With 4 bases clipped from V and 4 bases from J, the junction kept 8 bases outside the gene matches. Germline V lookup: CDR1 SGHNT, CDR2 YYREEE (reference sequence). The CDR3 sequence: CASSLRTSGSGYEQYF. DNA of the CDR3: TGTGCCAGCAGCCTGAGGACTAGCGGGAGCGGTTACGAGCAGTACTTC.

This clone showed up just once. This rearrangement joins TRBV27 to TRBJ2-7, with 7 bases that match TRBD1. The length of the CDR3 is 13 residues. Germline V gene sequence: CDR1 MNHEY, CDR2 SMNVEV (reference sequence). V gave up 8 bases and J gave up 0 bases; unmatched junction bases: 4. CDR3 loop: CASGTEISYEQYF. In DNA, the CDR3 is TGTGCCAGCGGGACAGAGATCTCCTACGAGCAGTACTTC.